This T cell receptor beta chain appears in the sequencing data of a study of beta chain features in type 1 diabetes. Study results and caveats: Shorter TCRB CDR3s, moderately but significantly so, were found in Type 1 diabetes patients in all four CD4+ subsets. Within the patient group, naive, central memory and Treg TCRB repertoires appeared more similar to each other than within healthy donors.

In the case of this clone: What it recognizes is unknown.

Every isolated RNA sample was fully reverse transcribed, so sequencing captured expressed TCRB transcripts. Assay used: immunoSEQ multiplex PCR; TCRdb lists only in-frame clones, some missing. The table shows a few hundred thousand clones, with around 19% occurring only once. From germline, CDR1 is MNHEY and CDR2 SMNVEV (reference sequence). This CDR3 contains 14 residues. Trimming at V came to 6 bases and at J to 2 bases, leaving 5 bases not matched to a gene. This receptor was obtained from a woman between 18 and 29 years old in good health. Sequenced material: naive CD4+ T cells from blood. This chain connects TRBV27 to TRBJ1-2; 8 positions match TRBD1. The chain's CDR3 is CASSARTGNYGYTF. The CDR3 coding sequence is TGTGCCAGCAGCGCCCGGACAGGGAACTATGGCTACACCTTC.